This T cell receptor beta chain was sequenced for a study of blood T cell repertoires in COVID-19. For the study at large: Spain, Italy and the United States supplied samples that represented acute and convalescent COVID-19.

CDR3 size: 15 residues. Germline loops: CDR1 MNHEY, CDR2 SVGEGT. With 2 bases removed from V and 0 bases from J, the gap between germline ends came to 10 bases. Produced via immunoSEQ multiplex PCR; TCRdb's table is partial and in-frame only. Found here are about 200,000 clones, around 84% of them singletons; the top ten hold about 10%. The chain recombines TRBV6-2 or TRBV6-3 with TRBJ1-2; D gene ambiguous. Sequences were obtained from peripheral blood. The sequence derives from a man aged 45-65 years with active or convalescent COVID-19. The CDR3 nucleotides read TGTGCCAGCAGTTACGGGAGCCTTTCTAACTATGGCTACACCTTC. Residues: CASSYGSLSNYGYTF.